This TCR beta chain was obtained from a study of spatial heterogeneity in lung cancer. Findings and limits, study-wide: Blood contained ubiquitous expanded tumor TCRs more at resection than at follow-up.

Time point here: sample taken at primary tumor resection. The V gene end was trimmed by 4 bases and the J gene end by 5 bases; junction bases not matched to a gene: 9. The CDR3 has 15 amino acids. The germline V gene has CDR1 SGHRS and CDR2 YFSETQ. The table lists this clonotype with many counts. The antigen is undetermined. TCRdb redid the calling of the 5' RACE reads with MiXCR, one entry per CDR3 protein. This sample carries approximately 40,000 distinct CDR3 sequences, about an eighth of them seen once, and the ten largest clones take approximately 60%. This TCR derives from a male donor with early-stage non-small cell lung cancer. The V and J genes are TRBV5-1 and TRBJ2-7; 10 nucleotides line up with TRBD1. The source material was PBMCs, sampled at surgery. Here the CDR3 reads CASSPTPGQGHEQYF. The CDR3 DNA follows: TGCGCCAGCAGCCCGACCCCGGGACAGGGGCACGAGCAGTACTTC.